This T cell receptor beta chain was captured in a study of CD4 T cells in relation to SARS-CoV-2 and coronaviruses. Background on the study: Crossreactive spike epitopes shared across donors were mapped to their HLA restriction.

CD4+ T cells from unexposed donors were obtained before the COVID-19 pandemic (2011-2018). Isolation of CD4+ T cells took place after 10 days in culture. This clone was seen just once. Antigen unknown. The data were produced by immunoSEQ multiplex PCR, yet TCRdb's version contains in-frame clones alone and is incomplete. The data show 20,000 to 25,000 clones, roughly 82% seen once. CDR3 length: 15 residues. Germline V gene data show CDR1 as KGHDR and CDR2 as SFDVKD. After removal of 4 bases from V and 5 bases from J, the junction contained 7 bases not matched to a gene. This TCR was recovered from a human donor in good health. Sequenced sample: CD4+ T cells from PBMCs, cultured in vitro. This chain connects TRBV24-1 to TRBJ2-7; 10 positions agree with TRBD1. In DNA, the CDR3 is TGTGCCACCAGTGACTCCGGGACAGGGGAGAACGAGCAGTACTTC. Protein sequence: CATSDSGTGENEQYF.